This T cell receptor (beta chain) was documented in a study of cytomegalovirus exposure and HLA in healthy donors. General observations from the study: For most subjects, TCR beta sequences were reported to predict HLA-A and HLA-B alleles with accuracy. V- and J-gene trimming of TCR beta was linked (in a later analysis) to a missense DCLRE1C variant.

Of note for this clone: Its matching antigen is unknown.

Use of 60 Vbeta and 13 Jbeta primers characterized the PCR. Libraries were prepared by immunoSEQ multiplex PCR; TCRdb keeps only in-frame clonotypes and omits some of them. This sample carries roughly 120,000 clones, with about 2.3% going to the ten biggest clones. The CDR3 extends over 11 amino acids. Between the trimmed V and J ends, which lost 8 bases and 1 base, there was a span of 5 bases. Looked up from germline, CDR1 is MNHEY and CDR2 is SVGAGI. The chain employs TRBV6-5 and TRBJ1-1; D remains unclear. The clonotype was recovered from a man aged 35 to 55 in good health and CMV-seronegative. Sequenced material: PBMCs. The CDR3 DNA follows: TGTGCCAGCGCGGAGAACACTGAAGCTTTCTTT. Protein: CASAENTEAFF.